This T cell receptor (beta chain) was profiled in a study of blood T cell repertoires in COVID-19. Across the whole study: COVID-19 samples from acute and convalescent phases originated in the United States, Italy and Spain. T cells, B-cell-depleted T cells, or PBMCs supplied cDNA or gDNA.

The CDR3 length is 17 residues. In the original workflow: Nucleated cell counts were estimated from reference gene primer amplification. The method was immunoSEQ multiplex PCR; TCRdb's version includes in-frame clones alone and lacks a portion of them. The V and J calls and the clone size are those of that table, but D and trimming were determined from the DNA. The sample holds 250,000 to 300,000 clones, over 80% seen once. The chain employs TRBV21-1 and TRBJ2-2; the table gives TRBD1 as D, unverified against the DNA. TRBV21-1 is noted as a pseudogene. This clonotype originated in a man aged 60 to 75 who had recovered from COVID-19. The sample consisted of peripheral blood. The CDR3 DNA sequence: TGTGCCAGCAGCACAAAAACCGGGACAGAAAACACCGGGGAGCTGTTTTTT. Protein sequence: CASSTKTGTENTGELFF.